The 14 T cell receptor beta chains given below trace back to one sample, sequenced in a study of T cells in women clearing cervical HPV infection. Some clones are missing from TCRdb's copy, which holds only in-frame ones; the method was immunoSEQ multiplex PCR. The sample features tens of thousands of clones, with 8.4% in its top ten. Specimen: blood buffy coat. These receptors originate from a woman between 18 and 69 years old with a cervical HPV16 infection that either progressed to CIN3+ or cleared (not recorded which).

Remarks on this clone: With the read ending 3 residues before the CDR3 end, the germline J gene is used to fill in that end. The chain uses TRBV5-1 and TRBJ1-6; no reliable D call. V lost 1 base and J 0 bases, leaving 5 bases between the germline ends. The germline CDR1 and CDR2 sequences are SGHRS and YFSETQ. This CDR3 comprises 15 residues. The covered CDR3 bases are TGCGCCAGCAGCTTGCCTAGCTCCTATAATTCACCC. This translates into CASSLPSSYNSP. The whole CDR3 region reads CASSLPSSYNSPLHF.

As to this clone: Read data end 3 residues before the CDR3 end; the end is taken from the germline J gene. Within the sample, other DNA sequences also encode this same CDR3. V and J are TRBV18 and TRBJ2-5, with 7 bases identical to TRBD1. The ends lost 6 bases at V and 5 bases at J; junction bases unmatched: 9. There are 14 residues in the CDR3. Germline V gives CDR1 KGHSH, CDR2 LQKENI. CDR3 residues: CASSPTTGPETQYF. The CDR3 DNA, read in part, is TGTGCCAGCTCCCCAACGACAGGGCCCGAGACC.

For this clone: The read falls 3 residues short of the CDR3 end, and the missing part is taken from the germline J gene. The chain couples TRBV29-1 to TRBJ2-5; a weak D match, TRBD1 (6 bases). This CDR3 is 14 amino acids long. The V gene's germline CDR1 is SQVTM and CDR2 ANQGSEA. Trimming shortened V by 2 bases and J by 7 bases, and 17 bases separated the two germline ends. The CDR3 bases that were read are TGCAGCGTTGAAATCCCCGGGACAAGAGGGACC. It specifies CSVEIPGTRGT. The full CDR3 protein is CSVEIPGTRGTQYF.

On this clone itself: The read stops 3 residues short of the end of the CDR3; the missing end is completed from the germline J gene. This chain links TRBV20-1 with TRBJ2-3; D ambiguous. This CDR3 is built from 13 residues. The ends were cut back, 7 bases at V and 1 base at J, with 12 bases in the middle. Germline-derived CDR1 and CDR2 are DFQATT and SNEGSKA (reference sequence). Incomplete CDR3 DNA: TGCAGTGAATCCGTGGGCGGCACAGATACG. It translates to CSESVGGTDT. The whole CDR3 protein is CSESVGGTDTQYF.

In the case of this clone: The CDR3 end lies 3 residues beyond the end of the read and is filled in from the germline J gene. The chain uses TRBV20-1 and TRBJ1-5; 9 nucleotides align to TRBD1. V dropped 3 bases and J dropped 5; count of bases not matched to a gene: 2. Germline V gene data show CDR1 as DFQATT and CDR2 as SNEGSKA (reference sequence). The CDR3 contains 13 residues. The CDR3 region is CSARRQGDQPQHF. CDR3 DNA (partial): TGCAGTGCTAGGAGACAGGGGGATCAGCCC.

A note on this clone: Read data end 3 residues before the CDR3 end; the end is taken from the germline J gene. The rearrangement joins TRBV29-1 to TRBJ1-2; D might be TRBD1 (5 bases). V was pared by 4 bases and J by 3 bases, with 12 bases between. This CDR3 has 13 residues. Per the germline V gene, CDR1 is SQVTM and CDR2 is ANQGSEA. The part of the CDR3 DNA that was read is TGCAGCGTTGGGGTGGGGCAGGACTATGGC. It translates to CSVGVGQDYG. The full CDR3 sequence reads CSVGVGQDYGYTF.

On this clone itself: The read comes to an end 3 residues before the CDR3 does, leaving the germline J gene to fill in the end. This chain connects TRBV6-2 or TRBV6-3 to TRBJ2-7, with D tentatively TRBD1 (6 bases). V was trimmed by 5 bases and J by 4 bases, leaving 9 bases between them. CDR3 length: 12 residues. Germline-derived CDR1 and CDR2 are MNHEY and SVGEGT. Partial CDR3 DNA: TGTGCCAGCAGTACCGACAGGTACGAG. Protein product: CASSTDRYE. The whole CDR3 sequence reads CASSTDRYEQYF.

On this clone: The observed sequence ends 3 residues before the CDR3 terminus, with the missing tail filled in from the germline J gene. The V and J genes are TRBV24-1 and TRBJ1-5, with 8 bases matching TRBD1. Germline assignment: CDR1 KGHDR and CDR2 SFDVKD. The CDR3 is made up of 14 amino acids. Trimming removed 11 bases from V and 4 bases from J; junction bases left unmatched: 9. The CDR3 loop reads CAIGGDRGNQPQHF. The covered CDR3 bases are TGTGCCATCGGGGGAGACAGGGGAAATCAGCCC.

With respect to this clone: Read sequence stops 3 residues before the CDR3 end, and the germline J gene provides the missing end. The chain employs TRBV5-1 and TRBJ2-2, with 8 bases that match TRBD1. V dropped 4 bases and J dropped 5; count of bases not matched to a gene: 7. There are 15 residues in the CDR3. Looked up from germline, CDR1 is SGHRS and CDR2 is YFSETQ. The CDR3 region is CASSAQGVATGELFF. The CDR3 DNA, read in part, is TGCGCCAGCAGCGCACAGGGGGTCGCGACCGGGGAG.

With regard to this clone: The CDR3 goes on 3 residues after the read ends, and that part is filled in from the germline J gene. The chain uses TRBV18 and TRBJ2-2; tentatively, D is TRBD2 (6 bases). Per germline, CDR1 KGHSH and CDR2 LQKENI. CDR3 length: 17 amino acids. The DNA read from the CDR3 is TGTGCCAGCTCACCCGTGGGACTGGTCTCTGGGGCCAACGTG. It translates to CASSPVGLVSGANV. From start to end, the CDR3 is CASSPVGLVSGANVLFF.

With regard to this clone: The read finishes 3 residues shy of the CDR3 end, and the germline J gene is used to complete it. The rearrangement uses TRBV2 and TRBJ2-3; a possible D gene is TRBD2 (6 bases). The CDR3 consists of 14 residues. The germline V and J ends were trimmed by 5 bases and 3 bases, with 12 bases remaining between them. The V gene's germline CDR1 is SNHLY and CDR2 FYNNEI. The covered CDR3 bases are TGTGCCAGCAGTCCTCGTAGCGGTACAGATACG. As protein: CASSPRSGTDT. The whole CDR3 is CASSPRSGTDTQYF.

Details on this clone: The read finishes 3 residues shy of the CDR3 end, and the germline J gene is used to complete it. V and J are TRBV20-1 and TRBJ2-1; TRBD2 matches 8 bases. V lost 3 bases to trimming and J lost 0 bases; unmatched junction nucleotides: 13. From germline, CDR1 is DFQATT and CDR2 SNEGSKA (reference sequence). The length of the CDR3 is 18 residues. The CDR3 reads CSARGLLAVTSSYNEQFF. Partial CDR3 DNA: TGCAGTGCTAGGGGCCTACTAGCGGTAACAAGCTCCTACAATGAG.

Comment on this clone: Coverage ceases 3 residues before the CDR3 finishes, and the germline J gene fills in the end. The chain combines TRBV7-9 with TRBJ1-5, with 8 bases aligning to TRBD1. Trimming cost V 5 bases and J 6 bases; bases outside gene matches: 6. The germline V gene has CDR1 SEHNR and CDR2 FQNEAQ (reference sequence). This CDR3 spans 14 amino acids. The part of the CDR3 DNA that was read is TGTGCCAGCAGCCCGACTGGGACAGGTCAGCCC. Its translation is CASSPTGTGQP. The full CDR3 protein is CASSPTGTGQPQHF.

Of note for this clone: The missing CDR3 end, 3 residues past where the read stops, is filled in from the germline J gene. This rearrangement joins TRBV19 to TRBJ1-5; TRBD1 aligns across 11 bases. Germline loops: CDR1 LNHDA, CDR2 SQIVND (reference sequence). The CDR3 spans 15 residues. V lost 6 bases, J lost 6 bases, and 7 bases stayed unmatched. The CDR3 DNA, read in part, is TGTGCCAGTAGCATTTTTGGGACAGGGGGTCAGCCC. Its translation: CASSIFGTGGQP. The complete CDR3 sequence is CASSIFGTGGQPQHF.